The 21 T cell receptor beta chains below were found in one sample sequenced in a study of cytomegalovirus exposure and HLA in healthy donors. The PCR was carried out with 60 Vbeta primers and 13 Jbeta primers. Measured with immunoSEQ multiplex PCR; TCRdb has only the in-frame clones, and not every one. The data show about 130,000 clones, 83% seen once. Sequenced sample: PBMCs. The receptors shown here come from a girl aged 2 to 9 in good health and CMV-seronegative.

V is TRBV7-2 and J is TRBJ2-7; possibly TRBD2 for D (6 bases). Germline-derived CDR1 and CDR2 are SGHTA and FQGNSA. The V end was cut by 5 bases, the J end by 3 bases, with 14 bases between. The CDR3 covers 14 residues. The CDR3 reads CASSPRLVSYEQYF. The CDR3 bases are TGTGCCAGCAGCCCGCGACTAGTCAGCTACGAGCAGTACTTC.

This chain links TRBV5-4 with TRBJ2-7; TRBD1 aligns across 10 bases. The CDR3 runs 13 residues. Germline CDR1 SGHNT, CDR2 YYREEE (reference sequence). The V and J ends lost 9 bases and 2 bases, in that order; junction bases with no gene match: 5. The CDR3 nucleotides read TGTGCCACTGGGGACAGGGGAGCCTACGAGCAGTACTTC. The encoded protein is CATGDRGAYEQYF.

CDR3 bases: TGTGCCAGTAGTAGATGGGACAGGGGTGTGGACACAGATACGCAGTATTTT. Protein: CASSRWDRGVDTDTQYF. The chain uses TRBV19 and TRBJ2-3; 10 bases fit TRBD1. V gave up 4 bases and J gave up 2 bases; unmatched junction bases: 9. CDR3 length equals 17 residues. Germline loops: CDR1 LNHDA, CDR2 SQIVND (reference sequence).

This clone has more than one count but fewer than ten. The chain links TRBV30 to TRBJ2-3; the match to TRBD2 covers 12 bases. The CDR3 spans 15 residues. V lost 0 bases to trimming and J lost 8 bases; unmatched junction nucleotides: 6. The V gene's germline CDR1 is GTSNPN and CDR2 SVGIG (reference sequence). CDR3 coding DNA: TGTGCCTGGAGTGTAGGACTAGCGGGGTCAGCTACGCAGTATTTT. As protein: CAWSVGLAGSATQYF.

This rearrangement joins TRBV2 to TRBJ2-1; D is perhaps TRBD2 (6 bases). Per germline, CDR1 SNHLY and CDR2 FYNNEI. This CDR3 spans 14 amino acids. Deletions cut 10 bases from V and 9 bases from J, with 22 bases between. In DNA, the CDR3 is TGTGCCACTCAGCCATGGGACTGGCATAGTGAGCAGTTCTTC. This sequence encodes CATQPWDWHSEQFF. Looking up the rest from reference TRBV2 and TRBJ2-1 gives the full variable domain: EPEVTQTPSHQVTQMGQEVILRCVPISNHLYFYWYRQILGQKVEFLVSFYNNEISEKSEIFDDQFSVERPDGSNFTLKIRSTKLEDSAMYFCATQPWDWHSEQFFGPGTRLTVL.

This rearrangement joins TRBV10-1 to TRBJ2-7, with TRBD1 identical over 7 bases. Germline CDR1 and CDR2: WNHNN and SYGVQD (reference sequence). The length of the CDR3 is 15 residues. With 0 bases clipped from V and 0 bases from J, the junction kept 2 bases outside the gene matches. CDR3 coding DNA: TGCGCCAGCAGTGAGTCGGGACAGTTCTCCTACGAGCAGTACTTC. Residues: CASSESGQFSYEQYF.

The genes are TRBV30 and TRBJ2-6; D is perhaps TRBD2 (5 bases). The V gene's germline CDR1 is GTSNPN and CDR2 SVGIG (reference sequence). The CDR3 consists of 15 residues. Trimming shortened V by 0 bases and J by 1 base, and 7 bases separated the two germline ends. Written as DNA, the CDR3 is TGTGCCTGGAGTGTTCGGGGATCTGGGGCCAACGTCCTGACTTTC. Protein product: CAWSVRGSGANVLTF.

The J gene is TRBJ2-2, the V gene TRBV6-4, with TRBD1 matching over 7 bases. Trimming removed 6 bases from V and 6 bases from J; junction bases left unmatched: 10. Germline V gives CDR1 MRHNA, CDR2 SNTAGT. The CDR3 consists of 15 residues. CDR3 amino acids: CASSDANQGAGELFF. The CDR3 DNA reads as TGTGCCAGCAGCGATGCCAATCAGGGGGCCGGGGAGCTGTTTTTT.

The genes are TRBV5-4 and TRBJ1-1; D is unresolved. Trimming took off 4 bases at V and 0 bases at J, with 10 bases between the two ends. Germline loops: CDR1 SGHNT, CDR2 YYREEE (reference sequence). The CDR3 runs to 14 residues. CDR3 sequence: CASSPAGLNTEAFF. The CDR3 DNA reads TGTGCCAGCAGCCCGGCCGGGTTGAACACTGAAGCTTTCTTT. Using reference TRBV5-4 and TRBJ1-1 for the parts outside the CDR3, the full variable domain is ETGVTQSPTHLIKTRGQQVTLRCSSQSGHNTVSWYQQALGQGPQFIFQYYREEENGRGNFPPRFSGLQFPNYSSELNVNALELDDSALYLCASSPAGLNTEAFFGQGTRLTVV.

The genes are TRBV4-1 and TRBJ1-2; D ambiguous. The CDR3 length is 14 residues. The V and J ends lost 3 bases and 1 base respectively, with 9 bases between them. The germline gives CDR1 MGHRA, CDR2 YSYEKL. The CDR3 sequence: CASSQSPGNYGYTF. The CDR3 DNA reads as TGCGCCAGCAGCCAGTCCCCAGGTAACTATGGCTACACCTTC.

The V gene is TRBV25-1, the J gene TRBJ1-3; possible D gene TRBD1, 5 bases. V gave up 1 base and J gave up 3 bases, with 10 bases separating them. In germline, CDR1 is MGHDK, CDR2 SYGVNS. The CDR3 has 15 amino acids. CDR3 coding DNA: TGTGCCAGCAGTGAATCGTGGGGGGATGGAAACACCATATATTTT. The encoded protein is CASSESWGDGNTIYF.

The V gene is TRBV7-3, the J gene TRBJ2-1, with D perhaps TRBD1 (5 bases). The CDR3 length is 15 residues. Trimming pared 6 bases from V and 4 bases from J, leaving 16 bases between. Germline lookup yields CDR1 SGHTA and CDR2 FQGTGA. CDR3 protein: CASSRDSYSYNEQFF. CDR3 bases: TGTGCCAGCAGTCGTGACAGTTATTCTTACAATGAGCAGTTCTTC.

The CDR3 sequence is CASSAHLAGGEQYF. CDR3 coding DNA: TGTGCCAGCAGCGCCCATCTAGCGGGGGGGGAGCAGTACTTC. This chain uses TRBV9 with TRBJ2-7, with 12 bases identical to TRBD2. This CDR3 comprises 14 residues. V lost 3 bases, J lost 7 bases, and 5 bases stayed unmatched. Germline assignment: CDR1 SGDLS and CDR2 YYNGEE.

The chain uses TRBV4-2 and TRBJ2-7, with 9 nucleotides matching TRBD1. Trimming cost V 4 bases and J 4 bases; bases outside gene matches: 14. CDR3 size: 17 residues. From germline, CDR1 is LGHNA and CDR2 YNFKEQ. CDR3 sequence: CASSLDRIGTGNYEQYF. DNA of the CDR3: TGTGCCAGCAGCCTAGACCGAATTGGGACAGGGAATTACGAGCAGTACTTC.

The chain uses TRBV2 and TRBJ1-5; D might be TRBD1 (6 bases). This CDR3 is built from 15 residues. V was cut by 6 bases and J by 4 bases, with 16 bases left in between. Germline V gives CDR1 SNHLY, CDR2 FYNNEI. DNA for the CDR3: TGTGCCAGCAGACGACAGGTTCGGGATAATCAGCCCCAGCATTTT. Encoded protein: CASRRQVRDNQPQHF.

This chain links TRBV6-5 with TRBJ2-7; D perhaps matches TRBD2 (5 bases). CDR3 size: 14 residues. V lost 0 bases, J lost 5 bases, and 11 bases lay in between. The germline V gene has CDR1 MNHEY and CDR2 SVGAGI. In nucleotides, the CDR3 is TGTGCCAGCAGTTACTCGGGTGTGAGGGACGAGCAGTACTTC. Residues: CASSYSGVRDEQYF.

The chain employs TRBV7-2 and TRBJ1-5; D unresolved. Trimming shortened V by 1 base and J by 2 bases, and 6 bases separated the two germline ends. Germline CDR1 reads SGHTA; CDR2 reads FQGNSA. The CDR3 consists of 14 residues. CDR3 bases: TGTGCCAGCAGCTTAGTGGCGGGCAATCAGCCCCAGCATTTT. Translated: CASSLVAGNQPQHF.

This chain links TRBV7-9 with TRBJ2-1; D not certain. This CDR3 is 14 amino acids long. V was pared by 5 bases and J by 1 base, with 9 bases between. Germline lookup yields CDR1 SEHNR and CDR2 FQNEAQ (reference sequence). CDR3 region: CASSPVLSYNEQFF. CDR3 sequence (DNA): TGTGCCAGCAGCCCGGTTCTTTCCTACAATGAGCAGTTCTTC.

Written as DNA, the CDR3 is TGTGCCACCAGAGGGGGAGGGAAAGAGACCCAGTACTTC. It translates to CATRGGGKETQYF. The chain couples TRBV25-1 to TRBJ2-5, with D possibly being TRBD2 (7 bases). The CDR3 totals 13 residues. Germline CDR1 MGHDK, CDR2 SYGVNS. Deletions cut 10 bases from V and 3 bases from J, with 15 bases between.

This clone was seen once. This sequence joins TRBV7-9 and TRBJ2-1; the match to TRBD2 covers 12 bases. V gave up 7 bases and J gave up 8 bases; unmatched junction bases: 12. CDR3 size: 16 residues. Per germline, CDR1 SEHNR and CDR2 FQNEAQ (reference sequence). CDR3 residues: CASNPLTSGRGYEQFF. In DNA form, the CDR3 reads TGTGCCAGCAACCCTTTGACTAGCGGGAGAGGCTATGAGCAGTTCTTC.

The chain recombines TRBV30 with TRBJ1-4, with 8 bases that match TRBD1. The CDR3 extends over 15 amino acids. Trimming took 0 bases from V and 8 from J; bases not matched to a gene: 8. Looked up from germline, CDR1 is GTSNPN and CDR2 is SVGIG (reference sequence). The CDR3 nucleotides are TGTGCCTGGAGTGTACCCGCAGGGGGCAGGGAAAAACTGTTTTTT. Its protein is CAWSVPAGGREKLFF. The variable domain in full, with the rest retrieved from reference TRBV30 and TRBJ1-4, is SQTIHQWPATLVQPVGSPLSLECTVEGTSNPNLYWYRQAAGRGLQLLFYSVGIGQISSEVPQNLSASRPQDRQFILSSKKLLLSDSGFYLCAWSVPAGGREKLFFGSGTQLSVL.